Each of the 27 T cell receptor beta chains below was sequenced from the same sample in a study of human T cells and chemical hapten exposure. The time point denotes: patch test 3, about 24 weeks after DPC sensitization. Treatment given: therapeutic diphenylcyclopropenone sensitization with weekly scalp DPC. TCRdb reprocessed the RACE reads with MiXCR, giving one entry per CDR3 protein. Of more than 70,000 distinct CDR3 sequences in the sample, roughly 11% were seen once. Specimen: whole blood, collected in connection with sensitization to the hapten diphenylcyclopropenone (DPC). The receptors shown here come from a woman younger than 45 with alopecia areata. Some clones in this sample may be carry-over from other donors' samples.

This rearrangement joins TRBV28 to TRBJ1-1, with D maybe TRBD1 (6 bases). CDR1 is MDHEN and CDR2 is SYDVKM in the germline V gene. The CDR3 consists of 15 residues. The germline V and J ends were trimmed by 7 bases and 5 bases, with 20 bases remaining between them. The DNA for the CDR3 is TGTGCCAGCACCATCGCAGGGGTCGATATGACTGAAGCTTTCTTT. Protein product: CASTIAGVDMTEAFF.

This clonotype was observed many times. CDR3 bases: TGTGCCAGCAGCTTACCTCAAATCCGCTATGGCTACACCTTC. This encodes CASSLPQIRYGYTF. The chain employs TRBV7-9 and TRBJ1-2; D uncertain. This CDR3 comprises 14 residues. Germline values: CDR1 SEHNR, CDR2 FQNEAQ (reference sequence). Trimming took off 2 bases at V and 4 bases at J, with 11 bases between the two ends.

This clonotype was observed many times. DNA for the CDR3: TGCAGCGTGTCGACTAGCGGGAACTCCAATGAGCAGTTCTTC. It translates to CSVSTSGNSNEQFF. This chain joins TRBV29-1 and TRBJ2-1; the match to TRBD2 covers 11 bases. The germline gives CDR1 SQVTM, CDR2 ANQGSEA. J was trimmed by 6 bases and V by 6 bases; bases with no gene match: 7. This CDR3 comprises 14 residues.

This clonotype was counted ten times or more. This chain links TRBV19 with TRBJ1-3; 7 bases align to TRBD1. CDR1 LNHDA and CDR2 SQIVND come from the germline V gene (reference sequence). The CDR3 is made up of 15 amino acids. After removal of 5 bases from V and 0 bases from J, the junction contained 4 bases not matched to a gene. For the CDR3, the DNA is TGTGCCAGTAGTTGGACAGGACTCTCTGGAAACACCATATATTTT. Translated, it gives CASSWTGLSGNTIYF.

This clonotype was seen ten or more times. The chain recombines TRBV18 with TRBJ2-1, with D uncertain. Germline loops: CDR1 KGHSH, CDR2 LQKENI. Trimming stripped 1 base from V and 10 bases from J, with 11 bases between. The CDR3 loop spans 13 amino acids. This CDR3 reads CASSPLSSGEQFF. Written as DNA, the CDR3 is TGTGCCAGCTCACCACTATCGTCGGGCGAGCAGTTCTTC.

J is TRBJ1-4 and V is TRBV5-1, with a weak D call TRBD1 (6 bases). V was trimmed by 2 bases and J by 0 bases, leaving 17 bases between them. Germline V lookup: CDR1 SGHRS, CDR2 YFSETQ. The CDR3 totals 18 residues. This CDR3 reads CASSLQGTGVSTNEKLFF. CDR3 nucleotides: TGCGCCAGCAGCTTACAGGGTACCGGCGTTTCAACTAATGAAAAACTGTTTTTT.

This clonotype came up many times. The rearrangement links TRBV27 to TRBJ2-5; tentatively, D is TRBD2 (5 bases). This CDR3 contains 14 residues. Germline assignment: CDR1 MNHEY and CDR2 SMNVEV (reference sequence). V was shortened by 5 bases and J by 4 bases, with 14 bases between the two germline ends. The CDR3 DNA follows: TGTGCCAGCAGTCCATGGGGAGTAGGAGAGACCCAGTACTTC. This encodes CASSPWGVGETQYF.

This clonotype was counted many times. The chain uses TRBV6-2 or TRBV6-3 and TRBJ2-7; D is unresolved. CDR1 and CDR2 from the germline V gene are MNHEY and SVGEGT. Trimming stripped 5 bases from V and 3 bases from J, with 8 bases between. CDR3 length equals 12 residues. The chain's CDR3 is CASSNDHYEQYF. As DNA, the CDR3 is TGTGCCAGCAGTAATGACCACTACGAGCAGTACTTC.

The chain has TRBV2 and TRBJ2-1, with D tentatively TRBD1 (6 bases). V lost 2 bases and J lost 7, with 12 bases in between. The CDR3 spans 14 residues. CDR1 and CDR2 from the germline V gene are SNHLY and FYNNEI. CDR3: CASSESWGHNEQFF. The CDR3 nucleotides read TGTGCCAGCAGTGAATCATGGGGACATAATGAGCAGTTCTTC. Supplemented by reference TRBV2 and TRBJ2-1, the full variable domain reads EPEVTQTPSHQVTQMGQEVILRCVPISNHLYFYWYRQILGQKVEFLVSFYNNEISEKSEIFDDQFSVERPDGSNFTLKIRSTKLEDSAMYFCASSESWGHNEQFFGPGTRLTVL.

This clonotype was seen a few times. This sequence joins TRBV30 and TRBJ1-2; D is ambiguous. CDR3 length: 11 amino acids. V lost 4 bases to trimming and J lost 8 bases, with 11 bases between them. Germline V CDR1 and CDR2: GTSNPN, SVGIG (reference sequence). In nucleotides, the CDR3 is TGTGCCTGGACCCTCCGTGGGGGCTACACCTTC. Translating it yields CAWTLRGGYTF. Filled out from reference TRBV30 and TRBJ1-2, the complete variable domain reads SQTIHQWPATLVQPVGSPLSLECTVEGTSNPNLYWYRQAAGRGLQLLFYSVGIGQISSEVPQNLSASRPQDRQFILSSKKLLLSDSGFYLCAWTLRGGYTFGSGTRLTVV.

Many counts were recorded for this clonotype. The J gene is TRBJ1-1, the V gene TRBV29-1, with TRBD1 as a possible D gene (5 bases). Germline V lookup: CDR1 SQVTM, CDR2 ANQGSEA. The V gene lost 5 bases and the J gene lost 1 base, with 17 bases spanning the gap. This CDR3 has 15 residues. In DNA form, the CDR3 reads TGCAGCGTTCTCCCCCGTTCGGGGGAGAACACTGAAGCTTTCTTT. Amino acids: CSVLPRSGENTEAFF.

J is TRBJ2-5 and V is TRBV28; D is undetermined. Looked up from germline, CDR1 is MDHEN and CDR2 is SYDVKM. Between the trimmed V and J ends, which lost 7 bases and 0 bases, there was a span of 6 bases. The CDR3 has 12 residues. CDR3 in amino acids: CASNGNQETQYF. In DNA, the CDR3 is TGTGCCAGCAACGGCAACCAAGAGACCCAGTACTTC.

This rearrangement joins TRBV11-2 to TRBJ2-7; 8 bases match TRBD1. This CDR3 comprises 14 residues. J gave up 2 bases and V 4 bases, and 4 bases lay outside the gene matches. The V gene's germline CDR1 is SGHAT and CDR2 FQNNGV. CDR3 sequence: CASSSDRAPYEQYV. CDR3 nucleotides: TGTGCCAGCAGCTCGGACAGGGCCCCCTACGAGCAGTACGTC.

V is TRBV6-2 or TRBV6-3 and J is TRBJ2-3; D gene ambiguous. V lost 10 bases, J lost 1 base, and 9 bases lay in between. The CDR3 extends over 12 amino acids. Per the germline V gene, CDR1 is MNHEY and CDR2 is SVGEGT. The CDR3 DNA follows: TGTGCCACCCAGCCTGGCACAGATACGCAGTATTTT. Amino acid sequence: CATQPGTDTQYF.

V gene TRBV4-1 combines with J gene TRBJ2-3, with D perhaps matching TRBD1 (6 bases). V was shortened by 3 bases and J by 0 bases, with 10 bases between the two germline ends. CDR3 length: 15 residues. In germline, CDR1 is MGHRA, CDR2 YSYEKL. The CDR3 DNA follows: TGCGCCAGCAGCCAGCCGCAGGGGAGCACAGATACGCAGTATTTT. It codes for CASSQPQGSTDTQYF.

CDR3 nucleotides: TGTGCCAGCAGCCCGAGCCTCCGGGACAGGTTGAACACTGAAGCTTTCTTT. Residues: CASSPSLRDRLNTEAFF. This chain connects TRBV7-9 to TRBJ1-1, with TRBD1 matching over 8 bases. Germline CDR1 reads SEHNR; CDR2 reads FQNEAQ (reference sequence). Losses at the gene ends were 5 bases for V and 0 bases for J; bases not matched to a gene: 11. This CDR3 has 17 amino acids.

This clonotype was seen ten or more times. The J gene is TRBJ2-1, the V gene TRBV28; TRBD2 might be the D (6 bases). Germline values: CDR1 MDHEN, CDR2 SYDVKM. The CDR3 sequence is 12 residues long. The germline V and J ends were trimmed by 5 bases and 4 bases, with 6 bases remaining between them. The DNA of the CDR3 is TGTGCCAGCAGTCGGGGGTACAATGAGCAGTTCTTC. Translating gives CASSRGYNEQFF.

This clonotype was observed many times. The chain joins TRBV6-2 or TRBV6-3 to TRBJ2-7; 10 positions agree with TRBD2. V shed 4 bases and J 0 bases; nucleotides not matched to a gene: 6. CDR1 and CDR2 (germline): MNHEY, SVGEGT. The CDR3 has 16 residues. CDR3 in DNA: TGTGCCAGCAGTTCAGGAGCGGGAGGGCCCTCCTACGAGCAGTACTTC. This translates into CASSSGAGGPSYEQYF.

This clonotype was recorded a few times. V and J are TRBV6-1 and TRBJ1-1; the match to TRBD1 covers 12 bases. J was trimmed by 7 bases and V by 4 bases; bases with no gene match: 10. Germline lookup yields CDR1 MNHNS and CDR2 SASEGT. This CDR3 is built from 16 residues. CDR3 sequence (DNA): TGTGCCAGCAGTGTCGGGACAGGGGGCTATGGGGTTGAAGCTTTCTTT. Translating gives CASSVGTGGYGVEAFF.

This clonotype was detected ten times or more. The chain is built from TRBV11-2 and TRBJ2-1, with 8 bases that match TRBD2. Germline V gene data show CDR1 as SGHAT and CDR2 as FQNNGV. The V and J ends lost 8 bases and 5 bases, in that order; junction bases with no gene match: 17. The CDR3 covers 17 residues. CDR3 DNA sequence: TGTGCCAGCCGACCCCAGAGCCCGGGACTAGTTCACAATGAGCAGTTCTTC. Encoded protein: CASRPQSPGLVHNEQFF.

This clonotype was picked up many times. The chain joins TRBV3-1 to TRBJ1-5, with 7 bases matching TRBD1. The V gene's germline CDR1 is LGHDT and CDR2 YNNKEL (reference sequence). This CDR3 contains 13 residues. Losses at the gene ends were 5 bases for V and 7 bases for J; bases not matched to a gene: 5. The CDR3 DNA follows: TGTGCCAGCAGCGTCACAGGGGACCAGCCCCAGCATTTT. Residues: CASSVTGDQPQHF.

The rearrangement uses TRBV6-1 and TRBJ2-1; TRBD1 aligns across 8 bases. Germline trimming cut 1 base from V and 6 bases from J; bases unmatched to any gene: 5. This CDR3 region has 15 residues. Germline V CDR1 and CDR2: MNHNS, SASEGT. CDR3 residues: CASSEGTGIGNEQFF. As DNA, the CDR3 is TGTGCCAGCAGTGAAGGGACAGGGATCGGCAATGAGCAGTTCTTC.

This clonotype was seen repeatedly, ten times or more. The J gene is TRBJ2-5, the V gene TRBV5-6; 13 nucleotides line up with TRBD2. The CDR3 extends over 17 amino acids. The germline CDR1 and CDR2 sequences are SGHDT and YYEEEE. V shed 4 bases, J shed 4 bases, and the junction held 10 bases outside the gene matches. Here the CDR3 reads CASSAAGTSGVLETQYF. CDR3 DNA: TGTGCCAGCAGCGCTGCCGGGACTAGCGGGGTATTAGAGACCCAGTACTTC.

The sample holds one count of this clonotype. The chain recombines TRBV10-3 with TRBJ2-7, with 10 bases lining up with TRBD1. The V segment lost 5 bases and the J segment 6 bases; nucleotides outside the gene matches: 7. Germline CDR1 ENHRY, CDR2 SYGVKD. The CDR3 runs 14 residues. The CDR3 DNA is TGTGCCATCAGTAAGGGGGGACAGGGGAGCGAGCAGTACTTC. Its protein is CAISKGGQGSEQYF.

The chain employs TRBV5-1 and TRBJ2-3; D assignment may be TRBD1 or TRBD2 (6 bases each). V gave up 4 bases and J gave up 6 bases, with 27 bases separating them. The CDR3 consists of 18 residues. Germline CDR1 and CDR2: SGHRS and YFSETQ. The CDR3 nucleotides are TGCGCCAGCAGCCCCGAACGGTATGGGGGGCGGCCCAGGGATACGCAGTATTTT. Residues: CASSPERYGGRPRDTQYF.

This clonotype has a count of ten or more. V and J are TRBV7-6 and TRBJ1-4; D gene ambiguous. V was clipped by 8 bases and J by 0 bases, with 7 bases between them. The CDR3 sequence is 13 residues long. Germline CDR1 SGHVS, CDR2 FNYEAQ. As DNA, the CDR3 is TGTGCCAGCTCTTTTACAACTAATGAAAAACTGTTTTTT. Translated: CASSFTTNEKLFF.

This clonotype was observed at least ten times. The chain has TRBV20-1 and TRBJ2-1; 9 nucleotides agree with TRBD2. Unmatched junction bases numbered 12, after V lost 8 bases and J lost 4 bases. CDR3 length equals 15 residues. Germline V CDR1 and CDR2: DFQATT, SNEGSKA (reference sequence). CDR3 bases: TGCAGTACAGCGGGAGGAACTCCATATTACAATGAGCAGTTCTTC. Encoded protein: CSTAGGTPYYNEQFF.